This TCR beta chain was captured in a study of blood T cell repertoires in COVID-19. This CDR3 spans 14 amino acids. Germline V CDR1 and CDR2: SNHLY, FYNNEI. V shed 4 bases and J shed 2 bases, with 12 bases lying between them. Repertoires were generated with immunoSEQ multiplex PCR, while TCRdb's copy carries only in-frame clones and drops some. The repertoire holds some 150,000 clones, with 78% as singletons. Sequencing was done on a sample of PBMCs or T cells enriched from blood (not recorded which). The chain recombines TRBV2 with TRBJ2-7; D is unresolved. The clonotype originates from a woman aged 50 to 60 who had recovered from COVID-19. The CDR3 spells CASSVGRSTYEQYF. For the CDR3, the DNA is TGTGCCAGCAGTGTGGGTCGGAGTACCTACGAGCAGTACTTC.